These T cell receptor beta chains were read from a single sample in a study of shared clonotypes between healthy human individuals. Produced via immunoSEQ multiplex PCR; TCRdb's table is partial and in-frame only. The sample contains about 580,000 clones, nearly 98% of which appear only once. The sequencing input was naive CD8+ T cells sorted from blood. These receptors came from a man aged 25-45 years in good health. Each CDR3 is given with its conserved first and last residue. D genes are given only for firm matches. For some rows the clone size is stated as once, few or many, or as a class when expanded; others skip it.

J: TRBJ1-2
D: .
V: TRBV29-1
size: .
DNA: TGCAGCGTTGAGGGCAGAGCTAACTATGGCTACACCTTC
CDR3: CSVEGRANYGYTF

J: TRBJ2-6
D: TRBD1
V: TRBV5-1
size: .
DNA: TGCGCCAGCAGCTTCGGACAGGGGATTTTCGGGGCCAACGTCCTGACTTTC
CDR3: CASSFGQGIFGANVLTF

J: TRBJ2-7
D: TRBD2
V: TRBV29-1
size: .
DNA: TGCAGCGTTGTCGGCGGGAGGGCCTCCTACGAGCAGTACTTC
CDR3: CSVVGGRASYEQYF

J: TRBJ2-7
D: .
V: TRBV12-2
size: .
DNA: TGTGCAAGTCGCTTAGTAGGGGCGGGGCCTCGTGCGCTTGACGAGCAGTACTTC
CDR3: CASRLVGAGPRALDEQYF

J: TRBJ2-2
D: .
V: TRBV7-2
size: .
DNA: TGTGCCAGCAGCTTAGCGCTCGGGGGATGGGCTATGAACACCGGGGAGCTGTTTTTT
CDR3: CASSLALGGWAMNTGELFF

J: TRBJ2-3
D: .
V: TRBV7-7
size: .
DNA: TGTGCTAGCAGCTTTAGCGGTCAGGGGACAGATACGCAGTATTTT
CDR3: CASSFSGQGTDTQYF

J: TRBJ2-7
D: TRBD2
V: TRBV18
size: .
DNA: TGTGCCAGCTCACCCCGCCAGACTAGCGGCTTCTACGAGCAGTACTTC
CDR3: CASSPRQTSGFYEQYF

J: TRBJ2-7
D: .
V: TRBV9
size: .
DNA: TGTGCCAGCAGCGTAGTACAACCATACGAGCAGTACTTC
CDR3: CASSVVQPYEQYF

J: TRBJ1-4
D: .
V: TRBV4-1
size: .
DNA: TGCGCCAGCAGCCCCTACCTAGGGGCGGAAGATGAAAAACTGTTTTTT
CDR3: CASSPYLGAEDEKLFF

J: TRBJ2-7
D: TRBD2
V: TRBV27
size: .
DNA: TGTGCCAGCAGCACCTTAACTAGCGGGAGGCTCTACGAGCAGTACTTC
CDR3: CASSTLTSGRLYEQYF

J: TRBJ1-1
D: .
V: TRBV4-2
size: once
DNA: TGTGCCAGCCGACCGGAAGTGGGCCTGAACACTGAAGCTTTCTTT
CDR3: CASRPEVGLNTEAFF

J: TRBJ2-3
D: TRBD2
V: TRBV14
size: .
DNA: TGTGCCAGCAGCGGACCGGGGGGGATAGGAACAGATACGCAGTATTTT
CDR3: CASSGPGGIGTDTQYF

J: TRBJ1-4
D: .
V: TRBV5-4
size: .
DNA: TGTGCCAGCAGCCCGGACCAGGGAATTGAGAGTGAAAAACTGTTTTTT
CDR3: CASSPDQGIESEKLFF

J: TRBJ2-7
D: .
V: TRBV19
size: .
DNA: TGTGCCAGTAGTTTCCGGGATACTCTGGGGGAGCAGTACTTC
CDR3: CASSFRDTLGEQYF

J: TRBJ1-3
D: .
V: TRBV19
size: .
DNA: TGTGCCAGTTCGTTGATTTCTGGAAACACCATATATTTT
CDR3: CASSLISGNTIYF

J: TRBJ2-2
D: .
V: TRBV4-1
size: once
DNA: TGCGCCAGCAGCCAAGATCTCAGCGGCCGAAGGGAGCTGTTTTTT
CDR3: CASSQDLSGRRELFF

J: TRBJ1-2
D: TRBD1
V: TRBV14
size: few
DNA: TGTGCCAGCAGCCAAGCCGTCGCAGGGGGCTGGGGTGGCTACACCTTC
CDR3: CASSQAVAGGWGGYTF

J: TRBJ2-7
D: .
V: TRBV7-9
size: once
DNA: TGTGCCAGCACAAGCAACGACGCTGGTTTTATGAACGAGCAGTACTTC
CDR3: CASTSNDAGFMNEQYF

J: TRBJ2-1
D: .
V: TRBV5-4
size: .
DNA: TGTGCCAGCAGCTTGGGACACAGTGAGCAGTTCTTC
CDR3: CASSLGHSEQFF

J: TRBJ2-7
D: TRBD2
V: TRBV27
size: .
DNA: TGTGCCAGCAGTGCGCAAGTGGCGGGAGTTGACGAGCAGTACTTC
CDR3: CASSAQVAGVDEQYF

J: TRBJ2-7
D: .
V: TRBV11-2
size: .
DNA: TGTGCCAGCAGCTTGGTAGGGGATCAGTACGAGCAGTACTTC
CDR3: CASSLVGDQYEQYF

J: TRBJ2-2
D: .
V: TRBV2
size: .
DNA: TGTGCCAGCAGTCTAGGGGGCACCGGGGAGCTGTTTTTT
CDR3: CASSLGGTGELFF

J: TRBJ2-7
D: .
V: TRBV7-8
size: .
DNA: TGTGCCAGCAGCGCCCGTGGGCAGGGACCCTACGAGCAGTACTTC
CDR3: CASSARGQGPYEQYF

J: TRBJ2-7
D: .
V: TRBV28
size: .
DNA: TGTGCCAGCAGTTTGAAGGAGACCTACGAACAGTACTTC
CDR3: CASSLKETYEQYF

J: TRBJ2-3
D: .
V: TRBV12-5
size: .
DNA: TGTGCTAGTGGTTTGGTACCCCCCCCCGATACGCAGTATTTT
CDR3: CASGLVPPPDTQYF

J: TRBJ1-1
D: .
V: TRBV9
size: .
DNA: TGTGCCAGCAGCGGGGGCGGGACGGTGAACACTGAAGCTTTCTTT
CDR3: CASSGGGTVNTEAFF

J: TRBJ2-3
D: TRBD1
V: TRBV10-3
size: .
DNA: TGTGCCATCGGGGAGACAGGGAGCACAGATACGCAGTATTTT
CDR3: CAIGETGSTDTQYF

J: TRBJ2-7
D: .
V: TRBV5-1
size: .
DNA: TGCGCCAGCAGCTTGGGAAACGAGCAGTACTTC
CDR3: CASSLGNEQYF

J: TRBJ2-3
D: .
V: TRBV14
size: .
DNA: TGTGCCAGCAGCCAAATCGGACAGAACACAGATACGCAGTATTTT
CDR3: CASSQIGQNTDTQYF

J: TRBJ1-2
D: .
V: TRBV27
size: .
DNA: TGTGCCAGCAGTTTATCGGAGGGCTATGGCTACACCTTC
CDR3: CASSLSEGYGYTF

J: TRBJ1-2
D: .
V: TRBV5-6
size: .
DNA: TGTGCCAGCAGCCCGAGTGAAGGCAGGGATTTCGACTACACCTTC
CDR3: CASSPSEGRDFDYTF

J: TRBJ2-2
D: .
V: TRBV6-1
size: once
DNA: TGTGCCAGCACCCGACAGAGTAGAAACACCGGGGAGCTGTTTTTT
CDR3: CASTRQSRNTGELFF

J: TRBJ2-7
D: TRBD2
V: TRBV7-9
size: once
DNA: TGTGCCAGCAGCTTAGCCCCGGGACTAGCGAGCTCCTACGAGCAGTACTTC
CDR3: CASSLAPGLASSYEQYF

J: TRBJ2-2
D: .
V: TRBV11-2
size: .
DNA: TGTGCCAGCAGCTTAGGTCGGCAGGGCACCGGGGAGCTGTTTTTT
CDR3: CASSLGRQGTGELFF

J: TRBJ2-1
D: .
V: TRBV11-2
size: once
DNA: TGTGCCAGCAGCTTAGAGGGTCTAGTCTATGAGCAGTTCTTC
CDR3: CASSLEGLVYEQFF

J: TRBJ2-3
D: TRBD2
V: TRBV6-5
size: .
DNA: TGTGCCAGCAGTTGGACTAGCGGGAGTGGCACAGATACGCAGTATTTT
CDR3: CASSWTSGSGTDTQYF

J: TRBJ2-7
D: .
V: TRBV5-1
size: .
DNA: TGCGCCAGCAGCTTGGGGGCTAGCTACGAGCAGTACTTC
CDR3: CASSLGASYEQYF

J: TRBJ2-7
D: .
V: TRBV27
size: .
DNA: TGTGCCAGCAGCACAATGGGGTTGCCGGGCGAGCAGTACTTC
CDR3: CASSTMGLPGEQYF

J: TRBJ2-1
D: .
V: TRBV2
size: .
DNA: TGTGCCAGCAGCGAGAGGGACCGGTACTACAATGAGCAGTTCTTC
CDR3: CASSERDRYYNEQFF

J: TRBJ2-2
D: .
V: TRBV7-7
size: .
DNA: TGTGCCAGCAGACCCGTCAATCGGGCCACCGGGGAGCTGTTTTTT
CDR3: CASRPVNRATGELFF

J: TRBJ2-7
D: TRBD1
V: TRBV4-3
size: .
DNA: TGCGCCAGCAGCCCCGGGACAGGGAACTACGAGCAGTACTTC
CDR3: CASSPGTGNYEQYF

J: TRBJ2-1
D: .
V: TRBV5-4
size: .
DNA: TGTGCCAGCAGCTTGGGAGGGCGGGGTAGCTCCTACAATGAGCAGTTCTTC
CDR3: CASSLGGRGSSYNEQFF

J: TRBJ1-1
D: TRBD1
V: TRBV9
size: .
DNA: TGTGCCAGCAGCTTGGGACAGGGTGGCGGCACTGAAGCTTTCTTT
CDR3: CASSLGQGGGTEAFF

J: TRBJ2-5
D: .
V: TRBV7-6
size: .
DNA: TGTGCCAGCAGCTTGTCCGGGACGACTCAAGAGACCCAGTACTTC
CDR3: CASSLSGTTQETQYF

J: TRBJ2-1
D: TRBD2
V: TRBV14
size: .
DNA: TGTGCCAGCAGCCAAGGGGATAGCGGGATAGCTGAGCAGTTCTTC
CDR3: CASSQGDSGIAEQFF

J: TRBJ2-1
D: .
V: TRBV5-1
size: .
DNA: TGCGCCAGCAGCCCGGGGGTTACGAGCTCCTACAATGAGCAGTTCTTC
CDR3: CASSPGVTSSYNEQFF

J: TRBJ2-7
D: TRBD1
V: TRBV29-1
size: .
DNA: TGCAGCGTTGAAGGAAACAGGGGGAGCTCCTACGAGCAGTACTTC
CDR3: CSVEGNRGSSYEQYF